This passage covers 2 T cell receptor beta chains from one sample sequenced in a study of blood T cell repertoires in COVID-19. The protocol was immunoSEQ multiplex PCR, while the TCRdb copy is restricted to in-frame clones and leaves out a portion. The sample has around 230,000 clones; roughly 77% are singletons. The specimen sequenced was PBMCs or T cells enriched from blood (not recorded which). The receptors shown here come from a man aged 35 to 55 who had recovered from COVID-19.

The chain uses TRBV30 and TRBJ1-5; D possibly corresponds to TRBD1 (5 bases). The V gene's germline CDR1 is GTSNPN and CDR2 SVGIG (reference sequence). The CDR3 totals 13 residues. V was pared by 2 bases and J by 5 bases, with 10 bases between. CDR3 amino acids: CAWSPGFDQPQHF. CDR3 bases: TGTGCCTGGAGTCCAGGGTTCGATCAGCCCCAGCATTTT.

The chain joins TRBV18 to TRBJ1-3; 11 bases line up with TRBD1. Germline assignment: CDR1 KGHSH and CDR2 LQKENI. The CDR3 covers 16 residues. V trimming: 3 bases; J trimming: 4 bases; junction bases outside the gene matches: 5. The CDR3 DNA sequence: TGTGCCAGCTCACCCGGGACAGGGGGAACGGGAAACACCATATATTTT. The encoded protein is CASSPGTGGTGNTIYF.